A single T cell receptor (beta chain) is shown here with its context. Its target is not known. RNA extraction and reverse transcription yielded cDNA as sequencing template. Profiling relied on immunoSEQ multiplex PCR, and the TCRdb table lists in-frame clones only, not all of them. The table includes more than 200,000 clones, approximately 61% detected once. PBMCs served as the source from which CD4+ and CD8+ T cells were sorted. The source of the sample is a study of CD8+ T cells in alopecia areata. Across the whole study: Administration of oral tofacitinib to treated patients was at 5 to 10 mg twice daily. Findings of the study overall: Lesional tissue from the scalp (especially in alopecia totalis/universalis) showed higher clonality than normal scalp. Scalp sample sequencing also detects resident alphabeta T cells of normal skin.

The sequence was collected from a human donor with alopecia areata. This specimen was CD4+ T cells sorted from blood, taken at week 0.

CDR3 in amino acids: CAWSPSGGRAFF. In DNA, the CDR3 is TGTGCCTGGAGTCCGTCTGGGGGGAGAGCTTTCTTT. This chain connects TRBV30 to TRBJ1-1, with a weak D call TRBD1 (5 bases). The CDR3 contains 12 residues. From germline, CDR1 is GTSNPN and CDR2 SVGIG (reference sequence). The V and J ends lost 2 bases and 10 bases respectively, with 14 bases between them.